The present entry profiles one TCR beta chain with its context. These data are taken from a study of cytomegalovirus exposure and HLA in healthy donors. Primers included in the PCR were 60 Vbeta and 13 Jbeta primers. Using immunoSEQ multiplex PCR, the repertoire was profiled, and TCRdb retains in-frame clones only, with some absent. The repertoire holds some 180,000 clones, with around four fifths as singletons. The V gene end was trimmed by 4 bases and the J gene end by 4 bases; junction bases not matched to a gene: 5. Germline lookup yields CDR1 SGHNT and CDR2 YENEEA. This CDR3 is built from 15 residues.

This chain links TRBV11-3 with TRBJ2-1, with 9 nucleotides matching TRBD2. Sequenced sample: PBMCs. This clonotype was obtained from a man younger than 35 in good health and CMV-seronegative. CDR3 sequence: CASSSIAGVYNEQFF. The CDR3 DNA reads TGTGCCAGCAGCTCCATAGCGGGAGTTTACAATGAGCAGTTCTTC.